This TCR beta chain was found in a study of regulatory T cells in long-lasting Graves disease. Germline lookup yields CDR1 SEHNR and CDR2 FQNEAQ (reference sequence). The CDR3 consists of 18 residues. V was clipped by 1 base and J by 4 bases; unmatched bases: 5. Investigators prepared the TCR beta libraries by applying iRepertoire HTBI primers and Arm-PCR of CDR3 regions. TCRdb itself ran the multiplex PCR reads through MiXCR, one entry per CDR3 protein. The sample yields about 470,000 distinct CDR3 sequences, about 22% seen once. Time point denoted: persistent/refractory GD, antithyroid drugs over 5 years with positive TRAb. Generation of the TCR library employed RNA extracted from PBMCs.

The receptor was derived from a female donor with Graves disease. V and J are TRBV7-9 and TRBJ2-3, with 16 bases fitting TRBD2. Sequencing used peripheral blood mononuclear cells (PBMCs), obtained when the disease was refractory, from a patient treated with antithyroid drugs. The CDR3 is CASSLEGLAGGRPDTQYF. CDR3 in DNA: TGTGCCAGCAGCTTAGAGGGACTAGCGGGAGGGCGGCCAGATACGCAGTATTTT. The full variable domain, its missing parts supplied by reference TRBV7-9 and TRBJ2-3, is DTGVSQNPRHKITKRGQNVTFRCDPISEHNRLYWYRQTLGQGPEFLTYFQNEAQLEKSRLLSDRFSAERPKGSFSTLEIQRTEQGDSAMYLCASSLEGLAGGRPDTQYFGPGTRLTVL.